The 26 T cell receptor beta chains below were found in one sample sequenced in a study of T cell responses to AZD1222 COVID-19 vaccine. TCRdb keeps only in-frame clones here, not all; method: immunoSEQ multiplex PCR. Here the sample spans around 200,000 clones, roughly 94% being singletons. Source: peripheral blood, taken 28 days after the second AZD1222 dose. The receptors stem from an adult who received the AZD1222 COVID-19 vaccine.

The chain is built from TRBV28 and TRBJ2-7; 9 bases agree with TRBD2. With 6 bases clipped from V and 11 bases from J, the junction kept 14 bases outside the gene matches. The CDR3 spans 14 residues. Germline loops: CDR1 MDHEN, CDR2 SYDVKM. The CDR3 region has the DNA TGTGCCAGCAGCCGGCCGGGTAGCGGGAGATATAAGTACTTC. Translating it yields CASSRPGSGRYKYF.

V and J are TRBV5-6 and TRBJ1-6, with D unresolved. The CDR3 loop spans 15 amino acids. Trimming removed 1 base from V and 5 bases from J, with 10 bases in between. CDR1 is SGHDT and CDR2 is YYEEEE in the germline V gene. The CDR3 sequence is CASSLLSGHNSPLHF. The CDR3, as DNA: TGTGCCAGCAGCTTGCTCTCGGGTCATAATTCACCCCTCCACTTT.

The chain links TRBV2 to TRBJ2-1; tentatively, D is TRBD2 (6 bases). The CDR3 sequence is 14 residues long. Germline lookup yields CDR1 SNHLY and CDR2 FYNNEI. The ends were cut back, 6 bases at V and 5 bases at J, with 14 bases in the middle. The CDR3 spells CASRAGDFDNEQFF. DNA of the CDR3: TGTGCCAGCAGGGCTGGGGACTTCGACAATGAGCAGTTCTTC.

The chain carries TRBV10-2 and TRBJ1-1, with 8 bases identical to TRBD1. Germline loops: CDR1 WSHSY, CDR2 SAAADI. The trim removed 2 bases at V and 2 bases at J, leaving 4 bases unmatched. CDR3 length equals 15 residues. The CDR3 DNA follows: TGCGCCAGCAGTGAGCCCAGGGGGCTAAACACTGAAGCTTTCTTT. Translated, it gives CASSEPRGLNTEAFF.

The chain employs TRBV11-2 and TRBJ2-7, with TRBD1 matching 7 bases. The CDR3 is 14 residues long. Germline V gene lookup returns CDR1 SGHAT and CDR2 FQNNGV. V shed 4 bases, J shed 1 base, and the junction held 4 bases outside the gene matches. CDR3 region: CASSSGQRSYEQYF. As DNA, the CDR3 is TGTGCCAGCAGCTCGGGACAGCGGTCCTACGAGCAGTACTTC.

The chain has TRBV10-3 and TRBJ2-3; no reliable D call. Per the germline V gene, CDR1 is ENHRY and CDR2 is SYGVKD. The germline V and J ends were trimmed by 4 bases and 1 base, with 9 bases remaining between them. The CDR3 totals 14 residues. The CDR3 here is CAISGAQGTDTQYF. In DNA form, the CDR3 reads TGTGCCATCAGTGGGGCCCAGGGCACAGATACGCAGTATTTT.

The rearrangement joins TRBV20-1 to TRBJ1-4; D gene ambiguous. The CDR3 contains 11 residues. The germline CDR1 and CDR2 sequences are DFQATT and SNEGSKA (reference sequence). Trimming shortened V by 4 bases and J by 5 bases, and 5 bases separated the two germline ends. CDR3 sequence (DNA): TGCAGTGCTACGGCGAATGAAAAACTGTTTTTT. Translating gives CSATANEKLFF.

This chain connects TRBV19 to TRBJ2-4; 9 bases are shared with TRBD1. Trimming removed 9 bases from V and 0 bases from J; junction bases left unmatched: 3. Germline lookup yields CDR1 LNHDA and CDR2 SQIVND (reference sequence). This CDR3 is 14 amino acids long. DNA of the CDR3: TGTGCCAGCAGGGACAGGGTAGCCAAAAACATTCAGTACTTC. Protein: CASRDRVAKNIQYF.

V gene TRBV11-2 combines with J gene TRBJ2-7; D ambiguous. Germline CDR1 and CDR2: SGHAT and FQNNGV. Trimming took 6 bases from V and 6 from J, leaving 12 bases between them. This CDR3 is built from 12 residues. CDR3 DNA: TGTGCCAGCAGTTTGGTATTGGGCGAGCAGTACTTC. Translating it yields CASSLVLGEQYF.

The chain uses TRBV4-1 and TRBJ1-2, with D unclear. This CDR3 has 15 amino acids. The ends were cut back, 3 bases at V and 5 bases at J, with 16 bases in the middle. Germline V lookup: CDR1 MGHRA, CDR2 YSYEKL. Written as DNA, the CDR3 is TGCGCCAGCAGCCAGTTGCGTTCCACTCAATATGGCTACACCTTC. Protein product: CASSQLRSTQYGYTF.

The chain joins TRBV7-8 to TRBJ1-4; 7 positions match TRBD1. J was trimmed by 4 bases and V by 5 bases; bases with no gene match: 10. The CDR3 totals 16 residues. The germline gives CDR1 SGHVS, CDR2 FQNEAQ. DNA for the CDR3: TGTGCCAGCAGCCGGGGAACGGACAGGTTTAATGAAAAACTGTTTTTT. Residues: CASSRGTDRFNEKLFF. The entire variable domain, with the rest obtained from reference TRBV7-8 and TRBJ1-4, is as follows: GAGVSQSPRYKVAKRGQDVALRCDPISGHVSLFWYQQALGQGPEFLTYFQNEAQLDKSGLPSDRFFAERPEGSVSTLKIQRTQQEDSAVYLCASSRGTDRFNEKLFFGSGTQLSVL.

V is TRBV15 and J is TRBJ2-5; TRBD1 might be the D (5 bases). The CDR3 runs 15 residues. Germline CDR1 is LNHNV and CDR2 is YYDKDF (reference sequence). V lost 0 bases and J lost 5, with 13 bases in between. The CDR3 loop reads CATSRDRGSRETQYF. The CDR3 region has the DNA TGTGCCACCAGCAGAGATAGGGGCTCGAGGGAGACCCAGTACTTC.

The rearrangement uses TRBV14 and TRBJ2-1, with D possibly matching TRBD2 (5 bases). Germline V CDR1 and CDR2: SGHDN, FVKESK. The CDR3 contains 12 residues. The V end was cut by 1 base, the J end by 10 bases, with 8 bases between. For the CDR3, the DNA is TGTGCCAGCAGCCAAGTTTCGGGAGAGCAGTTCTTC. Encoded protein: CASSQVSGEQFF.

The chain combines TRBV28 with TRBJ1-2; 7 bases are a match to TRBD1. CDR1 MDHEN and CDR2 SYDVKM come from the germline V gene. J lost 4 bases, V lost 7 bases, and 9 bases had no gene match. The CDR3 length is 14 residues. CDR3 sequence: CASNILTGIYGYTF. In DNA, the CDR3 is TGTGCCAGCAACATCCTGACAGGGATCTATGGCTACACCTTC.

The chain carries TRBV7-3 and TRBJ2-3; perhaps TRBD2 as D (7 bases). The CDR3 has 16 residues. The germline CDR1 and CDR2 sequences are SGHTA and FQGTGA. Trimming took 5 bases from V and 4 from J, leaving 19 bases between them. The CDR3 region is CASSPLGGAPADTQYF. The CDR3 region has the DNA TGTGCCAGCAGCCCCCTGGGGGGGGCGCCGGCAGATACGCAGTATTTT.

The rearrangement joins TRBV12-3 or TRBV12-4 to TRBJ2-5; D uncertain. The CDR3 has 13 amino acids. V lost 6 bases and J lost 5, with 13 bases in between. The CDR3 nucleotides read TGTGCCAGCAGGGCCAAGGGCCGTGAGACCCAGTACTTC. It translates to CASRAKGRETQYF.

The rearrangement joins TRBV30 to TRBJ2-1; D unresolved. Between the trimmed V and J ends, which lost 5 bases and 12 bases, there was a span of 17 bases. The CDR3 runs 12 residues. From germline, CDR1 is GTSNPN and CDR2 SVGIG (reference sequence). In nucleotides, the CDR3 is TGTGCCTGGTCGGTGGGGTTGCATGGGCAGTTCTTC. Its protein product is CAWSVGLHGQFF.

This chain uses TRBV28 with TRBJ2-5, with 9 bases lining up with TRBD2. V lost 8 bases, J lost 1 base, and 8 bases stayed unmatched. CDR1 MDHEN and CDR2 SYDVKM come from the germline V gene. CDR3 length: 15 residues. The CDR3 loop reads CASGIAGAVQETQYF. DNA of the CDR3: TGTGCCAGCGGTATAGCGGGAGCGGTCCAAGAGACCCAGTACTTC. Complete variable domain (other parts from reference TRBV28 and TRBJ2-5): DVKVTQSSRYLVKRTGEKVFLECVQDMDHENMFWYRQDPGLGLRLIYFSYDVKMKEKGDIPEGYSVSREKKERFSLILESASTNQTSMYLCASGIAGAVQETQYFGPGTRLLVL.

The rearrangement uses TRBV19 and TRBJ1-1; unclear D gene. Germline CDR1 and CDR2: LNHDA and SQIVND (reference sequence). Trimming took off 1 base at V and 0 bases at J, with 6 bases between the two ends. This CDR3 is built from 14 residues. The CDR3 reads CASSIVNVNTEAFF. The CDR3 nucleotides read TGTGCCAGTAGTATAGTGAACGTGAACACTGAAGCTTTCTTT.

The chain uses TRBV6-5 and TRBJ1-1, with D hard to call. The germline V gene has CDR1 MNHEY and CDR2 SVGAGI. Trimming removed 6 bases from V and 1 base from J, with 12 bases in between. The CDR3 extends over 14 amino acids. As DNA, the CDR3 is TGTGCCAGCAGACTACCCCACCCGAACACTGAAGCTTTCTTT. As protein: CASRLPHPNTEAFF.

This clone was observed once. This chain joins TRBV3-1 (or the pseudogene TRBV3-2) and TRBJ1-2; a possible D gene is TRBD1 (6 bases). Germline CDR1 is LGHDT and CDR2 is YNNKEL (reference sequence). This CDR3 region has 13 residues. V was pared by 5 bases and J by 8 bases, with 15 bases between. CDR3: CASSRNYRDGYTF. CDR3 nucleotide sequence: TGTGCCAGCAGCAGAAATTACAGGGACGGCTACACCTTC.

This rearrangement joins TRBV5-4 to TRBJ2-3; tentative D call: TRBD1 (6 bases). CDR1 SGHNT and CDR2 YYREEE come from the germline V gene (reference sequence). The CDR3 contains 13 residues. Trimming cost V 4 bases and J 3 bases, with 9 bases left between them. CDR3 in amino acids: CASSPGQTDTQYF. CDR3 in DNA: TGTGCCAGCAGCCCCGGACAGACAGATACGCAGTATTTT.

The rearrangement joins TRBV19 to TRBJ2-4, with 9 bases aligning to TRBD1. The CDR3 length is 15 residues. V dropped 0 bases and J dropped 6; count of bases not matched to a gene: 3. Germline CDR1 LNHDA, CDR2 SQIVND (reference sequence). Here the CDR3 DNA reads TGTGCCAGTAGTATAGATCTGGACAGGGGAAACATTCAGTACTTC. This codes for CASSIDLDRGNIQYF.

The V and J genes are TRBV28 and TRBJ1-5; D remains unclear. CDR1 is MDHEN, CDR2 SYDVKM, per germline. The ends were cut back, 6 bases at V and 4 bases at J, with 16 bases in the middle. The CDR3 is 15 amino acids. In nucleotides, the CDR3 is TGTGCCAGCAGCCCCTCGTATGTTTCTAATCAGCCCCAGCATTTT. Its translation: CASSPSYVSNQPQHF.

In its sample, this clone was seen once. This chain connects TRBV4-1 to TRBJ1-1; no clear D. Trimming cost V 1 base and J 1 base, with 7 bases left between them. This CDR3 comprises 14 residues. Looked up from germline, CDR1 is MGHRA and CDR2 is YSYEKL. The CDR3 spells CASSQGRWNTEAFF. In DNA form, the CDR3 reads TGCGCCAGCAGCCAAGGCAGGTGGAACACTGAAGCTTTCTTT.

V and J are TRBV6-5 and TRBJ1-4, with D unresolved. Germline CDR1 is MNHEY and CDR2 is SVGAGI. CDR3 length: 16 residues. Deletions cut 2 bases from V and 7 bases from J, with 17 bases between. Written as DNA, the CDR3 is TGTGCCAGCAGTTACACTCAGACCGGTTGGGGTGAAAAACTGTTTTTT. It is translated as CASSYTQTGWGEKLFF.